The 32 T cell receptor beta chains presented below share a single source sample, sequenced in a study of graft-versus-host responses after intestinal transplantation. Their antigens remain unidentified. Here immunoSEQ multiplex PCR was the method, and the copy in TCRdb shows in-frame clones only, minus some. The sample has more than 65,000 clones, about nine tenths seen once. The material sequenced was unstimulated CD8+ T cells sorted from spleen or lymph node cells, taken before intestinal transplant. The source of these receptors is a human donor who received an intestinal transplant.

The chain couples TRBV5-4 to TRBJ2-1; 10 positions match TRBD2. V trimming: 9 bases; J trimming: 7 bases; junction bases outside the gene matches: 10. Per the germline V gene, CDR1 is SGHNT and CDR2 is YYREEE (reference sequence). The CDR3 is made up of 14 amino acids. CDR3 coding DNA: TGTGCCACCGCGGGGGTTAGCGGGGGGAATGAGCAGTTCTTC. Translation: CATAGVSGGNEQFF.

This sequence joins TRBV7-9 and TRBJ1-4; the match to TRBD1 covers 9 bases. V shed 5 bases, J shed 4 bases, and the junction held 11 bases outside the gene matches. Germline CDR1 is SEHNR and CDR2 is FQNEAQ (reference sequence). The CDR3 consists of 17 residues. CDR3 DNA sequence: TGTGCCAGCAGCCCCGCCGTAGGGGACAGGGATAATGAAAAACTGTTTTTT. Encoded protein: CASSPAVGDRDNEKLFF.

V gene TRBV11-2 combines with J gene TRBJ1-1, with 7 bases lining up with TRBD1. The length of the CDR3 is 12 residues. Germline CDR1 and CDR2: SGHAT and FQNNGV. The ends lost 5 bases at V and 11 bases at J; junction bases unmatched: 8. The CDR3 reads CASSRTGRRAFF. The DNA of the CDR3 is TGTGCCAGCAGCCGGACAGGTCGAAGGGCTTTCTTT.

The CDR3 loop reads CSVALSNEKLFF. The CDR3 DNA reads as TGCAGCGTTGCCTTGTCTAATGAAAAACTGTTTTTT. V gene TRBV29-1 combines with J gene TRBJ1-4; no firm D call. The CDR3 extends over 12 amino acids. Trimming shortened V by 4 bases and J by 3 bases, and 6 bases separated the two germline ends. Germline loops: CDR1 SQVTM, CDR2 ANQGSEA.

A remark on this clone: At the DNA level, this CDR3 is encoded by other sequences in the same sample as well. The rearrangement links TRBV9 to TRBJ1-4; maybe TRBD1 (6 bases). The CDR3 length is 15 residues. V lost 4 bases, J lost 7 bases, and 17 bases lay in between. Germline CDR1 SGDLS, CDR2 YYNGEE. The DNA of the CDR3 is TGTGCCAGCAGCACCGACCAGGGGTTCGGTGAAAAACTGTTTTTT. Translated: CASSTDQGFGEKLFF.

The V and J genes are TRBV10-3 and TRBJ1-1; no definite D call. The germline V gene encodes CDR1 ENHRY and CDR2 SYGVKD. V shed 8 bases and J shed 5 bases, with 15 bases lying between them. The CDR3 runs 13 residues. CDR3 DNA: TGTGCCATCTCGGACCTCGGAGGGACTGAAGCTTTCTTT. Its protein is CAISDLGGTEAFF.

The V and J genes are TRBV27 and TRBJ2-2; D is perhaps TRBD2 (6 bases). The CDR3 loop spans 14 amino acids. V dropped 1 base and J dropped 6 bases, with 9 bases sitting between them. Germline lookup yields CDR1 MNHEY and CDR2 SMNVEV (reference sequence). The DNA for the CDR3 is TGTGCCAGCAGTTTATTGGGGGGAGCCGGGGAGCTGTTTTTT. It codes for CASSLLGGAGELFF.

The genes are TRBV9 and TRBJ2-3; 7 bases are a match to TRBD2. This CDR3 is built from 15 residues. V lost 0 bases to trimming and J lost 4 bases; unmatched junction nucleotides: 5. Germline V gene lookup returns CDR1 SGDLS and CDR2 YYNGEE. CDR3 residues: CASSVGGGSADTQYF. The CDR3 nucleotides read TGTGCCAGCAGCGTAGGCGGGGGTAGCGCAGATACGCAGTATTTT.

The chain carries TRBV13 and TRBJ2-7, with 7 bases aligning to TRBD2. The ends lost 5 bases at V and 0 bases at J; junction bases unmatched: 4. Germline V gene lookup returns CDR1 PRHDT and CDR2 FYEKMQ (reference sequence). The CDR3 loop spans 14 amino acids. CDR3 in amino acids: CASSTGRNSYEQYF. The CDR3 DNA reads TGTGCCAGCAGCACCGGGAGGAACTCCTACGAGCAGTACTTC.

The genes are TRBV6-5 and TRBJ1-2; D gene uncertain. This CDR3 is built from 13 residues. Germline assignment: CDR1 MNHEY and CDR2 SVGAGI. V dropped 2 bases and J dropped 3 bases, with 7 bases sitting between them. CDR3 DNA: TGTGCCAGCAGTTACCAACAGCACTATGGCTACACCTTC. As protein: CASSYQQHYGYTF.

The J gene is TRBJ2-6, the V gene TRBV2, with D possibly being TRBD1 (6 bases). The germline V and J ends were trimmed by 6 bases and 0 bases, with 15 bases remaining between them. Germline V gene lookup returns CDR1 SNHLY and CDR2 FYNNEI. The CDR3 length is 17 residues. The CDR3 DNA reads as TGTGCCAGCAGCCCTGGACAGCAATACTCTGGGGCCAACGTCCTGACTTTC. This sequence encodes CASSPGQQYSGANVLTF.

This clone is a singleton in its sample. The chain links TRBV5-6 to TRBJ2-1; tentatively, D is TRBD2 (5 bases). CDR1 is SGHDT, CDR2 YYEEEE, per germline. Trimming stripped 0 bases from V and 7 bases from J, with 11 bases between. The CDR3 runs to 14 residues. CDR3 in DNA: TGTGCCAGCAGCTTGGGTCCCGGAGGTAATGAGCAGTTCTTC. Residues: CASSLGPGGNEQFF.

The J gene is TRBJ1-6, the V gene TRBV5-4, with unresolved D. CDR1 and CDR2 (germline): SGHNT, YYREEE (reference sequence). The V end was cut by 4 bases, the J end by 8 bases, with 10 bases between. CDR3 length: 13 residues. CDR3 sequence: CASSPALDSPLHF. DNA of the CDR3: TGTGCCAGCAGCCCTGCGCTCGATTCACCCCTCCACTTT.

CDR3 sequence reads: CASSQVPRGGPNEQFF. The DNA for the CDR3 is TGCGCCAGCAGCCAAGTACCGCGGGGGGGCCCGAATGAGCAGTTCTTC. V is TRBV4-1 and J is TRBJ2-1; 9 bases line up with TRBD2. V was pared by 1 base and J by 7 bases, with 8 bases of the junction left unmatched. Germline CDR1 and CDR2: MGHRA and YSYEKL. CDR3 length equals 16 residues.

This clone was detected a few times. This chain joins TRBV4-1 and TRBJ1-2; TRBD1 is a possible D gene (6 bases). Trimming pared 4 bases from V and 3 bases from J, leaving 18 bases between. The germline V gene has CDR1 MGHRA and CDR2 YSYEKL. This CDR3 contains 16 residues. CDR3 nucleotides: TGCGCCAGCAGCCCGGTCCCAGGGGAGGGGGACTATGGCTACACCTTC. This gives the protein CASSPVPGEGDYGYTF.

The gene calls are TRBV7-9 and TRBJ2-7; weak D call: TRBD2 (6 bases). The CDR3 extends over 15 amino acids. Germline loops: CDR1 SEHNR, CDR2 FQNEAQ (reference sequence). V shed 3 bases and J shed 3 bases, with 15 bases lying between them. The CDR3 sequence is CASSFYQTSLYEQYF. In nucleotides, the CDR3 is TGTGCCAGCAGCTTCTACCAGACTAGTCTCTACGAGCAGTACTTC. The variable domain in full, completed from reference TRBV7-9 and TRBJ2-7, reads DTGVSQNPRHKITKRGQNVTFRCDPISEHNRLYWYRQTLGQGPEFLTYFQNEAQLEKSRLLSDRFSAERPKGSFSTLEIQRTEQGDSAMYLCASSFYQTSLYEQYFGPGTRLTVT.

The gene calls are TRBV18 and TRBJ2-1, with D hard to call. Trimming pared 5 bases from V and 8 bases from J, leaving 13 bases between. Germline V gene data show CDR1 as KGHSH and CDR2 as LQKENI. The CDR3 totals 13 residues. CDR3 in DNA: TGTGCCAGCTCAGCCAGAGGAGTCGATGAGCAGTTCTTC. It is translated as CASSARGVDEQFF.

Concerning this clone itself: Germline and junction disagree at one end, which may indicate a read error. The J gene is TRBJ2-7, the V gene TRBV11-1, with 7 positions matching TRBD1. CDR1 is SGHAT, CDR2 FQDESV, per germline (reference sequence). CDR3 length: 12 residues. Here the CDR3 DNA reads TGTGCCAGCAGCTTAGGTTCGGGACAGCAGGACTTC. Translated, it gives CASSLGSGQQDF.

The chain uses TRBV4-1 and TRBJ2-1, with TRBD1 as a possible D gene (7 bases). CDR3 size: 17 residues. In germline, CDR1 is MGHRA, CDR2 YSYEKL. Trimming pared 4 bases from V and 0 bases from J, leaving 16 bases between. Here the CDR3 reads CASSPPGGDSSYNEQFF. The CDR3 bases are TGCGCCAGCAGCCCCCCCGGCGGGGACAGCTCCTACAATGAGCAGTTCTTC.

This clone was counted between two and nine times. The V and J genes are TRBV4-1 and TRBJ1-2; the D is unclear. The germline V gene encodes CDR1 MGHRA and CDR2 YSYEKL. CDR3 length: 14 residues. V lost 0 bases to trimming and J lost 2 bases, with 7 bases between them. The CDR3 region is CASSQDTGNYGYTF. The CDR3 DNA reads as TGCGCCAGCAGCCAAGATACGGGGAACTATGGCTACACCTTC.

A few counts support this clone. The rearrangement links TRBV6-6 to TRBJ1-5, with D possibly matching TRBD1 (5 bases). Germline CDR1 MNHNY, CDR2 SVGAGI (reference sequence). V was clipped by 7 bases and J by 6 bases, with 13 bases between them. The CDR3 totals 13 residues. The CDR3 DNA sequence: TGTGCCAGCACCGCCCCCAGGGCTCAGCCCCAGCATTTT. Its translation is CASTAPRAQPQHF.

The V call is TRBV11-2, the J call TRBJ1-1; D might be TRBD1 (5 bases). The V end lost 4 bases, the J end lost 0 bases, and 18 bases lay between the germline ends. The CDR3 covers 17 residues. The germline CDR1 and CDR2 sequences are SGHAT and FQNNGV. The CDR3 DNA is TGTGCCAGCAGCTGGCCCCGAGGAGGGGATATGAACACTGAAGCTTTCTTT. Translating it yields CASSWPRGGDMNTEAFF.

This clone was observed a single time. The rearrangement links TRBV7-9 to TRBJ2-7; D might be TRBD1 (5 bases). V lost 5 bases and J 5 bases, leaving 13 bases between the germline ends. The CDR3 is 13 residues long. Germline V CDR1 and CDR2: SEHNR, FQNEAQ (reference sequence). CDR3 nucleotides: TGTGCCAGCAGCCCGCCTCTGACAGACGAGCAGTACTTC. This gives the protein CASSPPLTDEQYF.

In DNA, the CDR3 is TGTGCCAGCAGCTTTGAGGGCGGGGGGGGTCAAGAGACCCAGTACTTC. Its translation: CASSFEGGGGQETQYF. The gene calls are TRBV5-8 and TRBJ2-5, with 9 bases matching TRBD2. After removal of 2 bases from V and 2 bases from J, the junction contained 7 bases not matched to a gene. Germline values: CDR1 SGHTS, CDR2 YDEGEE. CDR3 length: 16 amino acids.

V is TRBV28 and J is TRBJ1-5; D remains unclear. The CDR3 has 11 residues. Germline V gene sequence: CDR1 MDHEN, CDR2 SYDVKM. The V and J ends lost 4 bases and 10 bases respectively, with 8 bases between them. The CDR3 coding sequence is TGTGCCAGCAGTTCGGGGTACCCCCAGCATTTT. It specifies CASSSGYPQHF.

The J gene is TRBJ2-7, the V gene TRBV5-8, with TRBD1 matching 8 bases. The V segment lost 4 bases and the J segment 5 bases; nucleotides outside the gene matches: 8. The CDR3 has 14 residues. Germline loops: CDR1 SGHTS, CDR2 YDEGEE. CDR3 amino acids: CASSPGTGTDEQYF. CDR3 bases: TGTGCCAGCAGCCCCGGGACAGGTACTGACGAGCAGTACTTC.

The chain recombines TRBV4-1 with TRBJ2-3; tentatively, D is TRBD2 (6 bases). Between the trimmed V and J ends, which lost 1 base and 2 bases, there was a span of 10 bases. Germline V gene lookup returns CDR1 MGHRA and CDR2 YSYEKL. The CDR3 runs to 15 residues. The CDR3 is CASSQGVADTDTQYF. In DNA form, the CDR3 reads TGCGCCAGCAGCCAAGGGGTAGCGGACACAGATACGCAGTATTTT.

The chain couples TRBV10-3 to TRBJ1-2; 9 bases agree with TRBD1. Looked up from germline, CDR1 is ENHRY and CDR2 is SYGVKD. Trimming at V came to 11 bases and at J to 4 bases, leaving 17 bases not matched to a gene. This CDR3 region has 16 residues. CDR3 DNA sequence: TGTGCCCTCCCGTTTGGAACAGGGGGCACGAGCTATGGCTACACCTTC. Translating it yields CALPFGTGGTSYGYTF.

This clone showed up just once. The J gene is TRBJ1-2, the V gene TRBV20-1; D might be TRBD1 (5 bases). The CDR3 extends over 11 amino acids. Trimming pared 1 base from V and 12 bases from J, leaving 12 bases between. The germline gives CDR1 DFQATT, CDR2 SNEGSKA (reference sequence). The CDR3 sequence is CSARAAGRDTF. CDR3 nucleotides: TGCAGTGCTAGAGCGGCAGGGAGGGACACCTTC.

This clone was found a few times. The rearrangement uses TRBV13 and TRBJ2-1; 8 nucleotides agree with TRBD2. The CDR3 loop spans 15 amino acids. Germline CDR1 and CDR2: PRHDT and FYEKMQ (reference sequence). Trimming took 3 bases from V and 6 from J; bases not matched to a gene: 7. The DNA of the CDR3 is TGTGCCAGCAGCTTTGGCGGGGGGACCACCAATGAGCAGTTCTTC. Translating gives CASSFGGGTTNEQFF.

V gene TRBV27 combines with J gene TRBJ2-5, with D possibly matching TRBD1 (7 bases). Per the germline V gene, CDR1 is MNHEY and CDR2 is SMNVEV (reference sequence). Trimming removed 8 bases from V and 4 bases from J, with 11 bases in between. CDR3 length: 12 amino acids. CDR3 sequence reads: CASRQGGETQYF. CDR3 in DNA: TGTGCCAGCCGACAGGGAGGAGAGACCCAGTACTTC.

The chain recombines TRBV10-3 with TRBJ1-4; 9 bases agree with TRBD1. Trimming at V came to 11 bases and at J to 6 bases, leaving 10 bases not matched to a gene. The CDR3 extends over 14 amino acids. The germline V gene encodes CDR1 ENHRY and CDR2 SYGVKD. CDR3 protein: CASTEDRGDEKLFF. The DNA for the CDR3 is TGTGCCTCAACCGAGGACAGGGGTGATGAAAAACTGTTTTTT.